This T cell receptor beta chain was documented in a study of vaccination and CD4 T cells after COVID-19. Across the whole study: Post-vaccination samples were procured at a median of 72 days following dose two (range 14 to 241).

With respect to this clonotype: Its cognate antigen is unknown.

The V end lost 6 bases, the J end lost 11 bases, and 15 bases lay between the germline ends. The germline V gene encodes CDR1 MDHEN and CDR2 SYDVKM. This CDR3 contains 12 residues. The Oncomine TCR Beta short-read assay sequenced DNA from cultured CD4+ T cells. Each CDR3 protein is one row after TCRdb ran MiXCR on the PCR reads. Found here are about 26,000 distinct CDR3 sequences, over 60% of them singletons; the top ten hold 4.5% to 6%. The treatment here: roughly 11-day PBMC culture with coronavirus spike peptide pools or control peptides (ViraFEST assay). The sequenced sample consisted of CD4+ T cells from blood, cultured in vitro. The rearrangement joins TRBV28 to TRBJ2-3; D uncertain. The receptor's source is a human donor who had recovered from COVID-19. The CDR3 loop reads CASSVRAARQYF. Written as DNA, the CDR3 is TGTGCCAGCAGCGTACGGGCAGCGAGGCAGTATTTT.